This T cell receptor (beta chain) was observed in a study of blood T cell repertoires in COVID-19. The wider study: COVID-19 samples, acute and convalescent, were from the United States, Italy and Spain.

As processed by the authors: Amplification of reference gene primers provided the estimated nucleated cell counts. Sequencing was performed with immunoSEQ multiplex PCR; in TCRdb, only in-frame clones are kept and a portion is missing. That table furnishes V, J and clone size, whereas the DNA furnished D and trimming. This table holds around 250,000 clones, over 70% found once. The receptor comes from an elderly man with acute or convalescent COVID-19. Sequencing was performed on peripheral blood.

The CDR3 loop reads CASSQDGLAETAISYNEQFF. The CDR3 region has the DNA TGCGCCAGCAGCCAAGACGGACTAGCGGAGACCGCCATCTCCTACAATGAGCAGTTCTTC. The chain is built from TRBV4-1 and TRBJ2-1, with 10 nucleotides matching TRBD2. The germline V gene has CDR1 MGHRA and CDR2 YSYEKL. J lost 0 bases, V lost 0 bases, and 11 bases had no gene match. The CDR3 consists of 20 residues.